The TCR beta chain described here comes from a study of blood T cell repertoires in COVID-19. Study context: Samples of COVID-19 (acute and convalescent) were obtained from the United States, Italy and Spain. In each case, the material was cDNA or gDNA derived from T cells, B-cell-depleted T cells, or PBMCs.

Seattle patients were enrolled during active infection and followed longitudinally. How the authors handled the data: Using reference gene primer amplification, nucleated cell counts were estimated. Profiled with immunoSEQ multiplex PCR; TCRdb holds only in-frame clones, not every one. The D gene and trimming were derived from the DNA, and the V and J assignments and clone size from that table. The table shows about 270,000 clones, with about 91% occurring only once. The origin of this receptor is a person under 30 with COVID-19, enrolled during active disease. Sequencing input: peripheral blood.

The CDR3 DNA sequence: TGCGCCAGCAGTGAGCAGATCGGGGGCTCTGGAAACACCATATATTTT. Translated: CASSEQIGGSGNTIYF. The chain employs TRBV10-2 and TRBJ1-3, with D perhaps matching TRBD1 (5 bases). Trimming removed 2 bases from V and 0 bases from J, with 11 bases in between. This CDR3 is built from 16 residues. CDR1 is WSHSY, CDR2 SAAADI, per germline.